This T cell receptor (beta chain) was retrieved from a study of identical twins. Trimming pared 5 bases from V and 0 bases from J, leaving 8 bases between. Per the germline V gene, CDR1 is DFQATT and CDR2 is SNEGSKA (reference sequence). The CDR3 is 13 amino acids. TCRdb reprocessed the 5' RACE reads with MiXCR, giving one entry per CDR3 protein. Among around 670,000 distinct CDR3 sequences listed, over 5% were seen once. This clonotype has at least ten counts. Healthy Caucasian donors formed the entire cohort. The chain links TRBV20-1 to TRBJ1-3; perhaps TRBD1 as D (5 bases). This TCR derives from a young man in good health. The sequenced sample was naive T cells sorted from blood. The chain's CDR3 is CSAGTGSGNTIYF. The CDR3 region has the DNA TGCAGTGCTGGGACGGGCTCTGGAAACACCATATATTTT.